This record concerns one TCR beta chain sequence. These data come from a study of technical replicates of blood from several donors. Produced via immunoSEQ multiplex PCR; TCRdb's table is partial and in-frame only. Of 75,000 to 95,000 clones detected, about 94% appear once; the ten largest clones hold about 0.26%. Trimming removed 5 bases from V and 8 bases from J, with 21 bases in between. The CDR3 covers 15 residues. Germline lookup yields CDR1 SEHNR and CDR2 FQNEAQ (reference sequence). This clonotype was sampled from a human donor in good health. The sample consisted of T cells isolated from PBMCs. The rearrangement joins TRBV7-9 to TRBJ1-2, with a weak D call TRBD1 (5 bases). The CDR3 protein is CASSPRDLKGSGYTF. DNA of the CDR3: TGTGCCAGCAGCCCCCGGGACTTGAAGGGGAGCGGCTACACCTTC.